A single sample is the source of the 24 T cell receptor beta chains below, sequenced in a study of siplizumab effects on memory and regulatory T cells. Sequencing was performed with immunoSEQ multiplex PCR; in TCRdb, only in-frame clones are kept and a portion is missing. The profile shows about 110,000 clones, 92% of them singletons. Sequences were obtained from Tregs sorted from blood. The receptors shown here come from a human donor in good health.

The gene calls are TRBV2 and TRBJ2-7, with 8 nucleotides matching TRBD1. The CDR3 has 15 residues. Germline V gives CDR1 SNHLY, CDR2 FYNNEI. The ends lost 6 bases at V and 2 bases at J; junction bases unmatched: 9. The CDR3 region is CASRTGTGKTYEQYF. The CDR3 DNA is TGTGCCAGCAGAACCGGGACAGGTAAAACCTACGAGCAGTACTTC.

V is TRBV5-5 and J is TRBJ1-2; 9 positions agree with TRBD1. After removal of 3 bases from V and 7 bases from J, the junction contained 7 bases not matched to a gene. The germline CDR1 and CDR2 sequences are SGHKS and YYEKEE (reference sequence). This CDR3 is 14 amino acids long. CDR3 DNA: TGTGCCAGCAGCTCATTACAGGGGGCTGGTGGCTACACCTTC. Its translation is CASSSLQGAGGYTF.

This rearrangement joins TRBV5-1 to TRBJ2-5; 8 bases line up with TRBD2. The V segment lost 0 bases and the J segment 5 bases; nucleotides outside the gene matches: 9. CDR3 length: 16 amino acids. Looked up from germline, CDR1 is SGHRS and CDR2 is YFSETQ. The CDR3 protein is CASSLGRGGPRETQYF. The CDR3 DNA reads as TGCGCCAGCAGCTTGGGTCGCGGGGGGCCAAGGGAGACCCAGTACTTC. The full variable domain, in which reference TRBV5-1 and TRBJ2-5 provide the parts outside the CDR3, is KAGVTQTPRYLIKTRGQQVTLSCSPISGHRSVSWYQQTPGQGLQFLFEYFSETQRNKGNFPGRFSGRQFSNSRSEMNVSTLELGDSALYLCASSLGRGGPRETQYFGPGTRLLVL.

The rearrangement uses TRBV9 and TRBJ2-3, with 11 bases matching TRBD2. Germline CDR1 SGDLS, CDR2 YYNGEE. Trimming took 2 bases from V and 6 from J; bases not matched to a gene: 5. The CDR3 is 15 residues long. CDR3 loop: CASSVTSGAPDTQYF. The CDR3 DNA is TGTGCCAGCAGCGTGACTAGCGGGGCCCCCGATACGCAGTATTTT.

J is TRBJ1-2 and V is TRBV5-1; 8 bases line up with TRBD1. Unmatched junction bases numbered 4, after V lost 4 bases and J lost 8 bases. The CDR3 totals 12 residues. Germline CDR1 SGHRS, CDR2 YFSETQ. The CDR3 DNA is TGCGCCAGCAGCATGACAGGGGAAGGCTACACCTTC. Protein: CASSMTGEGYTF. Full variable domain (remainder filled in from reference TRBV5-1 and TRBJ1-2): KAGVTQTPRYLIKTRGQQVTLSCSPISGHRSVSWYQQTPGQGLQFLFEYFSETQRNKGNFPGRFSGRQFSNSRSEMNVSTLELGDSALYLCASSMTGEGYTFGSGTRLTVV.

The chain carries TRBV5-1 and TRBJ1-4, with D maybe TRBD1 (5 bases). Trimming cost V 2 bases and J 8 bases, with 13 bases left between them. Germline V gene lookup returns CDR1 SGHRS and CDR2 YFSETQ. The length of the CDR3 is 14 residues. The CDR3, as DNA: TGCGCCAGCAGCTTTGGTACGGGGGACGAAAAACTGTTTTTT. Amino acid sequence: CASSFGTGDEKLFF.

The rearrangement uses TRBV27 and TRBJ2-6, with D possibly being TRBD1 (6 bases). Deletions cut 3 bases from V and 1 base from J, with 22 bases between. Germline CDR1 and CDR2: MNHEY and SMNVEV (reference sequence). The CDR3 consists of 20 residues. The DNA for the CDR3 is TGTGCCAGCAGTTTTGCTAGCAGGGGTGGGTATGGTTCTGGGGCCAACGTCCTGACTTTC. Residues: CASSFASRGGYGSGANVLTF.

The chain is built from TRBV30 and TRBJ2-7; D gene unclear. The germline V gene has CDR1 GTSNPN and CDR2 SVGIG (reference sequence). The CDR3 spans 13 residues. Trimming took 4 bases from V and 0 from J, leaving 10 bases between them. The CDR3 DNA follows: TGTGCCTGGAACCGGATGAACTCCTACGAGCAGTACTTC. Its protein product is CAWNRMNSYEQYF.

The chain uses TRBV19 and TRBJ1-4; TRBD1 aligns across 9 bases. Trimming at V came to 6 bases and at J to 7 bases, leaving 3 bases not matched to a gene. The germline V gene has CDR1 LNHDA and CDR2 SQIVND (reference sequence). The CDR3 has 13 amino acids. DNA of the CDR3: TGTGCCAGTAGGGCGGACAGGGGTGAAAAACTGTTTTTT. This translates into CASRADRGEKLFF.

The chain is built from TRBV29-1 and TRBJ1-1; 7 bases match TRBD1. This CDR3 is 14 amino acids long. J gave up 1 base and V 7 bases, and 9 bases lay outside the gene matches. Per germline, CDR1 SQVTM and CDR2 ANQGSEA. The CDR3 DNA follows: TGCAGCGCAGGGGGAACGGCTCCGAACACTGAAGCTTTCTTT. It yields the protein CSAGGTAPNTEAFF.

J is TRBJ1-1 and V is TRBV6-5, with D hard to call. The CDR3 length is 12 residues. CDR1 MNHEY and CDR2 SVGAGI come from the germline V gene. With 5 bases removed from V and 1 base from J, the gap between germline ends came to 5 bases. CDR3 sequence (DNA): TGTGCCAGCAGTAGACAGAACACTGAAGCTTTCTTT. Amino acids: CASSRQNTEAFF.

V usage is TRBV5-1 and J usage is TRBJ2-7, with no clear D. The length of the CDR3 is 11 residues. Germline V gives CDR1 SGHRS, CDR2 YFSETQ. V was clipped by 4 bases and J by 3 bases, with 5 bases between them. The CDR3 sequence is CASSMNYEQYF. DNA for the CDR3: TGCGCCAGCAGCATGAACTACGAGCAGTACTTC.

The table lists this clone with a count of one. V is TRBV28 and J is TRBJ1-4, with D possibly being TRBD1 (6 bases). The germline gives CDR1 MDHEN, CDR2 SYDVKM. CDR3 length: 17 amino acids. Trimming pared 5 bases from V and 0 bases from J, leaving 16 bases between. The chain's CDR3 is CASSEFTGTTTNEKLFF. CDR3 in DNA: TGTGCCAGCAGTGAATTTACAGGGACGACAACTAATGAAAAACTGTTTTTT.

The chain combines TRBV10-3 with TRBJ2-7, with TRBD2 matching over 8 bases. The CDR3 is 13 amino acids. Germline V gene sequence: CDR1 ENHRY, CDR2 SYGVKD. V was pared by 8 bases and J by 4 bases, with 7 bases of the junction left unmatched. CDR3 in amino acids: CAIGGERGYEQYF. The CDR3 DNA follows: TGTGCCATCGGAGGGGAGCGGGGGTACGAGCAGTACTTC.

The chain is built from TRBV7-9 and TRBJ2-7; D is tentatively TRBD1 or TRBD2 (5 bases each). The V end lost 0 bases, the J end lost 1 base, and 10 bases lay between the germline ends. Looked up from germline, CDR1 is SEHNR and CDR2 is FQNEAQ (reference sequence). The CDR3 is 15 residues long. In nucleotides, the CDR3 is TGTGCCAGCAGCTTAGCCCCGGGACGGTCCTACGAGCAGTACTTC. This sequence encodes CASSLAPGRSYEQYF.

Here the CDR3 reads CASSERTSGRANEQYF. The CDR3 nucleotides read TGTGCCAGCAGTGAAAGGACTAGCGGGAGGGCTAACGAGCAGTACTTC. V is TRBV2 and J is TRBJ2-7; TRBD2 aligns across 15 bases. Germline loops: CDR1 SNHLY, CDR2 FYNNEI. This CDR3 is built from 16 residues. V lost 2 bases, J lost 5 bases, and 4 bases stayed unmatched.

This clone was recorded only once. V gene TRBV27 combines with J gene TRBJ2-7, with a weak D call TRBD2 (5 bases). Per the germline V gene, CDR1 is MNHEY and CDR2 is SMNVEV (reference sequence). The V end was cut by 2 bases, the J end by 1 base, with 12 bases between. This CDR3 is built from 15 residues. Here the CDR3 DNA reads TGTGCCAGCAGTTTACTAGGGAGTGCGTCCTACGAGCAGTACTTC. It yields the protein CASSLLGSASYEQYF.

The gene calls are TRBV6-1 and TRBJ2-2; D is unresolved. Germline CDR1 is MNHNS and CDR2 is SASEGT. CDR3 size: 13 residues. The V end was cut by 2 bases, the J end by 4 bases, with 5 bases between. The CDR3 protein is CASSERFTGELFF. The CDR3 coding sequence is TGTGCCAGCAGTGAACGGTTCACCGGGGAGCTGTTTTTT.

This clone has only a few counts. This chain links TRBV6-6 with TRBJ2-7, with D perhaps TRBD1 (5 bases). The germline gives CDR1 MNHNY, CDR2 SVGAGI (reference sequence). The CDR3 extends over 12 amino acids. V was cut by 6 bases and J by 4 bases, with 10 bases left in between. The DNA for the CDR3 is TGTGCCAGCAGGCCAGGGAAGTACGAGCAGTACTTC. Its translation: CASRPGKYEQYF.

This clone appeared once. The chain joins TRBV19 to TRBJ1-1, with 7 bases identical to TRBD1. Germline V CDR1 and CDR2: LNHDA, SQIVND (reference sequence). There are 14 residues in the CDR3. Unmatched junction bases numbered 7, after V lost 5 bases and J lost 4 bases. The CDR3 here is CASSAGTALTEAFF. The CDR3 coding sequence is TGTGCCAGTAGTGCTGGGACAGCCCTCACTGAAGCTTTCTTT.

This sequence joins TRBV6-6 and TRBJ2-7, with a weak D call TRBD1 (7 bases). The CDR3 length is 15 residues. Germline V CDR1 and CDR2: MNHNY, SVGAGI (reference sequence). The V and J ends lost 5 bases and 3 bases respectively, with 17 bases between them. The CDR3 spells CASSRAGQTFYEQYF. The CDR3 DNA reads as TGTGCCAGCAGTCGGGCGGGACAGACATTCTACGAGCAGTACTTC.

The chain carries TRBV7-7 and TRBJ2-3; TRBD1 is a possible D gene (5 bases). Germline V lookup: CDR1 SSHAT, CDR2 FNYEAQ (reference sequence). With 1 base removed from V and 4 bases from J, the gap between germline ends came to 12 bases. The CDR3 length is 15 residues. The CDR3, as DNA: TGTGCCAGCAGCTTAGGCGCAGGGCCCCCAGATACGCAGTATTTT. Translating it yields CASSLGAGPPDTQYF.

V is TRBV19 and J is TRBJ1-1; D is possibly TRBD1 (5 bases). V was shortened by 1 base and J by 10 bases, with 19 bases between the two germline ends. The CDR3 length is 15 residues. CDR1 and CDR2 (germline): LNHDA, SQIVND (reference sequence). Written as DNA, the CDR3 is TGTGCCAGTAGTATAGGACAGCCTAGGGCCCGGGGAGCTTTCTTT. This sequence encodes CASSIGQPRARGAFF.

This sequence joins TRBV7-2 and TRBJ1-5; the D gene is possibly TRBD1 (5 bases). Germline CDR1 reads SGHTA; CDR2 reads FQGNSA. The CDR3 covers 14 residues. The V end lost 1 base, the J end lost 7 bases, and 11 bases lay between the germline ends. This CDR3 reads CASSLVRARQPQHF. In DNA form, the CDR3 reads TGTGCCAGCAGCTTAGTCAGGGCCAGGCAGCCCCAGCATTTT.